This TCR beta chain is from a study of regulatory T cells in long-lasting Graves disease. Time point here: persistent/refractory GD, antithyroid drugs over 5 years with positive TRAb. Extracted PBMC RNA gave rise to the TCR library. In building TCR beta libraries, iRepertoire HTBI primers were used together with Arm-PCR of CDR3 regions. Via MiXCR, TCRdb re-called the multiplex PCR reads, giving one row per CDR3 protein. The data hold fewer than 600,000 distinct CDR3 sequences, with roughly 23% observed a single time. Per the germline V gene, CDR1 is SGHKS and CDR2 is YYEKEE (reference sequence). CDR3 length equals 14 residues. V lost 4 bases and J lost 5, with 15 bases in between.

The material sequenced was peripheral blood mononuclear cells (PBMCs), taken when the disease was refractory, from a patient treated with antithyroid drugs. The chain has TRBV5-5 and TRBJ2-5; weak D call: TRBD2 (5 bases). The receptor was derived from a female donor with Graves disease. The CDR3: CASSPASPGETQYF. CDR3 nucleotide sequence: TGTGCCAGCAGCCCAGCCAGCCCGGGGGAGACCCAGTACTTC.